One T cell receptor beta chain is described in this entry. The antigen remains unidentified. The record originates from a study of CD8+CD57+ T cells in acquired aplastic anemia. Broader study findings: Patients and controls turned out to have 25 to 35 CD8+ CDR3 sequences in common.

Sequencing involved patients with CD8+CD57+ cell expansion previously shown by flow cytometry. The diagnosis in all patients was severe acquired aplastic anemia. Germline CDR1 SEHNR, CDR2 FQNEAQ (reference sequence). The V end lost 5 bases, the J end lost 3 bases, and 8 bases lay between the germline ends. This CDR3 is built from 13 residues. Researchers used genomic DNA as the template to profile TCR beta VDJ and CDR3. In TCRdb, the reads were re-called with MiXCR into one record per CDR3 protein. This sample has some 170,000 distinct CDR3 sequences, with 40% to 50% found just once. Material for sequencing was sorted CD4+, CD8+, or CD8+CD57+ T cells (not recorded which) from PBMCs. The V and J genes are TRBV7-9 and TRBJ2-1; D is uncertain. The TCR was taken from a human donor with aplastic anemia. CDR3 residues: CASSHEDYNEQFF. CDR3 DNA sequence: TGTGCCAGCAGCCACGAGGACTACAATGAGCAGTTCTTC.